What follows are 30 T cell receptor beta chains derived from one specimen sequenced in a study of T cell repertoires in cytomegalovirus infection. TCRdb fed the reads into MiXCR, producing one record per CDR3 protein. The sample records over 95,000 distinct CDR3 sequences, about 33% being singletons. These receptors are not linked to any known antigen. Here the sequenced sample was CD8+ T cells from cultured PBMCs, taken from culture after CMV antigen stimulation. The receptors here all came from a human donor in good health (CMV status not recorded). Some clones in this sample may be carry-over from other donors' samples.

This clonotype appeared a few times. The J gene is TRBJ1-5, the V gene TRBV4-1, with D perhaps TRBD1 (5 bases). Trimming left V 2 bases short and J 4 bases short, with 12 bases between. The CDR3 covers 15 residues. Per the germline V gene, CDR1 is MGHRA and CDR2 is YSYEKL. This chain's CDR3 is CASSQLQGGNQPQHF. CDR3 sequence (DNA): TGCGCCAGCAGCCAACTCCAGGGCGGGAATCAGCCCCAGCATTTT.

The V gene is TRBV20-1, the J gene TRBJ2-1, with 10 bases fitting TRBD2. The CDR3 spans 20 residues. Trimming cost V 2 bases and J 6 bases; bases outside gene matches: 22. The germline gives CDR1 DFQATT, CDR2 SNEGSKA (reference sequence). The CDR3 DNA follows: TGCAGTGCTAGACCTGACGGAGAACCTAAGAGCGGGGGGGACCCCAATGAGCAGTTCTTC. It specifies CSARPDGEPKSGGDPNEQFF.

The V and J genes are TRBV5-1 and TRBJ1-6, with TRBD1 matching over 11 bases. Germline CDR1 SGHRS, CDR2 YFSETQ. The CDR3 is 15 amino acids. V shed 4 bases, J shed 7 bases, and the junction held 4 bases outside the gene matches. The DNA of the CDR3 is TGCGCCAGCAGCCGGGACAGGGGGACAAATTCACCCCTCCACTTT. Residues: CASSRDRGTNSPLHF.

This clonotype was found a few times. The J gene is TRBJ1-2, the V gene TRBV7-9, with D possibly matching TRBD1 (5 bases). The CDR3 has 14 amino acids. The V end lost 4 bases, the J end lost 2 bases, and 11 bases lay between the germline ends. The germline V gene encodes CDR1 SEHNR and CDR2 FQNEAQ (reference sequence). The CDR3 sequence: CASSSGLRNYGYTF. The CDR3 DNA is TGTGCCAGCAGCTCGGGACTTCGGAACTATGGCTACACCTTC.

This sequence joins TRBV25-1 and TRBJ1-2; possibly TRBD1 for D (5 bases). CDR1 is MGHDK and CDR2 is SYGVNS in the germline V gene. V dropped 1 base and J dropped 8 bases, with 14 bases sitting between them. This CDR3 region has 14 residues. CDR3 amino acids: CASSESHAQGGYTF. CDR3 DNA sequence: TGTGCCAGCAGTGAATCCCACGCCCAGGGCGGCTACACCTTC.

The CDR3 sequence: CASSFVVLSRQGKYNEQFF. CDR3 DNA: TGCGCCAGCAGCTTTGTTGTACTAAGTCGACAGGGCAAATACAATGAGCAGTTCTTC. This sequence joins TRBV5-1 and TRBJ2-1; 7 bases are shared with TRBD1. This CDR3 region has 19 residues. Trimming took 2 bases from V and 4 from J; bases not matched to a gene: 18. Germline V gene sequence: CDR1 SGHRS, CDR2 YFSETQ. Complete variable domain (other parts from reference TRBV5-1 and TRBJ2-1): KAGVTQTPRYLIKTRGQQVTLSCSPISGHRSVSWYQQTPGQGLQFLFEYFSETQRNKGNFPGRFSGRQFSNSRSEMNVSTLELGDSALYLCASSFVVLSRQGKYNEQFFGPGTRLTVL.

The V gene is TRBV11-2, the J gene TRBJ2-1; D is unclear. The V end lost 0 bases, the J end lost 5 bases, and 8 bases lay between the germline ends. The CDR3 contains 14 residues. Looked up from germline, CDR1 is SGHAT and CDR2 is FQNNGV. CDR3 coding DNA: TGTGCCAGCAGCTTAGATAGCCCGAACAATGAGCAGTTCTTC. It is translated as CASSLDSPNNEQFF.

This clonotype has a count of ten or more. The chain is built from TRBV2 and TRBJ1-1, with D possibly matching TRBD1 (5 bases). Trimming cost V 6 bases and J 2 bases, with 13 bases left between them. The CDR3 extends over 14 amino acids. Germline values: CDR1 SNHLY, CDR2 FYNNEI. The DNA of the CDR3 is TGTGCCAGCAGAGCGACAGCTCTTAACACTGAAGCTTTCTTT. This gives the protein CASRATALNTEAFF.

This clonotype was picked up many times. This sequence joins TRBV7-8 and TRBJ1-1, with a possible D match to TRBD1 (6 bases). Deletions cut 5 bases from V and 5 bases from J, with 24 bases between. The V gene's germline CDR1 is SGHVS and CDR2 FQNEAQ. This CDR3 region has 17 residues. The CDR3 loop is CASSDDRRVGGWTEAFF. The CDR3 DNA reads TGTGCCAGCAGCGATGACAGGCGCGTCGGTGGTTGGACTGAAGCTTTCTTT.

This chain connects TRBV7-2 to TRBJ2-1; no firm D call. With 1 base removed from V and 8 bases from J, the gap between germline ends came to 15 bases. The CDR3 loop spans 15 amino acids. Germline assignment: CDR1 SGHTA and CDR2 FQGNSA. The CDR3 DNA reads TGTGCCAGCAGCTTAGGTACCGGCAGAGGTGATGAGCAGTTCTTC. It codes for CASSLGTGRGDEQFF. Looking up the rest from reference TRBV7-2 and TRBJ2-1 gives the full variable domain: GAGVSQSPSNKVTEKGKDVELRCDPISGHTALYWYRQSLGQGLEFLIYFQGNSAPDKSGLPSDRFSAERTGGSVSTLTIQRTQQEDSAVYLCASSLGTGRGDEQFFGPGTRLTVL.

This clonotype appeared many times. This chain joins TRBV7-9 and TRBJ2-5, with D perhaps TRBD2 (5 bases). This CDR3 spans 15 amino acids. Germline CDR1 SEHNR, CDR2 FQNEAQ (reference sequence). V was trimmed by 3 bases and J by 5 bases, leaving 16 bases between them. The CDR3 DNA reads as TGTGCCAGCAGCTTGACTGAGACTATGGGGGAGACCCAGTACTTC. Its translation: CASSLTETMGETQYF.

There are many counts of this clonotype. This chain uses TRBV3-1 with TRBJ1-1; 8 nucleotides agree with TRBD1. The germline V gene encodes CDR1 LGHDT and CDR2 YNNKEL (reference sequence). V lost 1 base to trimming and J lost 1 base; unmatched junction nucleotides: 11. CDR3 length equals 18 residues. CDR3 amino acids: CASSQGFRQGARNTEAFF. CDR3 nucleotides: TGTGCCAGCAGCCAAGGATTTAGGCAGGGGGCAAGGAACACTGAAGCTTTCTTT.

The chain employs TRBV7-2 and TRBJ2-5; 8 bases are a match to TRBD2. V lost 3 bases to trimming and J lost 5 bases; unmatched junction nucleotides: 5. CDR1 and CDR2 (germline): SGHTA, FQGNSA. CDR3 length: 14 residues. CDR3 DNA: TGTGCCAGCAGCTTGGAGCGGGGGTACGAGACCCAGTACTTC. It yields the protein CASSLERGYETQYF. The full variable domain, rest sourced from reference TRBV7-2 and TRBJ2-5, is GAGVSQSPSNKVTEKGKDVELRCDPISGHTALYWYRQSLGQGLEFLIYFQGNSAPDKSGLPSDRFSAERTGGSVSTLTIQRTQQEDSAVYLCASSLERGYETQYFGPGTRLLVL.

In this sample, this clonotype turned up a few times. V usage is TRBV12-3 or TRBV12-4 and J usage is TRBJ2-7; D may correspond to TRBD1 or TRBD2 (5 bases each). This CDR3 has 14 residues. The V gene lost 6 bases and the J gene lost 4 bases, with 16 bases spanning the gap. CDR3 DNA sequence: TGTGCCAGCAGCCGCCTGGGGGTACCTTACGAGCAGTACTTC. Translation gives CASSRLGVPYEQYF.

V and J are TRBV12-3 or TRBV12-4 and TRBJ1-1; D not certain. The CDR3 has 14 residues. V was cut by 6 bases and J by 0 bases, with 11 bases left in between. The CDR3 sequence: CASRGLYMNTEAFF. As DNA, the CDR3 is TGTGCCAGCAGAGGCCTTTACATGAACACTGAAGCTTTCTTT.

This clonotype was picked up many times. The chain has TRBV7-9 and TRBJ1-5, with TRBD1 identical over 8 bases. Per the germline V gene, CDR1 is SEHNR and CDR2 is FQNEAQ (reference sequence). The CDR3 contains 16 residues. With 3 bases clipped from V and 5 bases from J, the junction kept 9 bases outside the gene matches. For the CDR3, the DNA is TGTGCCAGCAGCTTGAGGGAGACAGGGGAGGATCAGCCCCAGCATTTT. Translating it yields CASSLRETGEDQPQHF.

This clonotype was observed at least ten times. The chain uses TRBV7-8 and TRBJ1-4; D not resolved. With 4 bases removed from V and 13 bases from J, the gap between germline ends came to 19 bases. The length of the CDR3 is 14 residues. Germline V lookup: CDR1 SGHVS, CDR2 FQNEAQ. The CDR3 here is CASSWRAGLLRLFF. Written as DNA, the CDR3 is TGTGCCAGCAGCTGGAGGGCCGGATTGCTGAGACTGTTTTTT. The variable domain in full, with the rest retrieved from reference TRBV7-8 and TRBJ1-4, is GAGVSQSPRYKVAKRGQDVALRCDPISGHVSLFWYQQALGQGPEFLTYFQNEAQLDKSGLPSDRFFAERPEGSVSTLKIQRTQQEDSAVYLCASSWRAGLLRLFFGSGTQLSVL.

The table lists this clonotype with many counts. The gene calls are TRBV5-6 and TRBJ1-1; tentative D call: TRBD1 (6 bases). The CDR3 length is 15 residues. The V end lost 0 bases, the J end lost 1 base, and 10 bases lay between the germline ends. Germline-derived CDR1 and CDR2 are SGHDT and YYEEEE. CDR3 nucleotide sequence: TGTGCCAGCAGCTTGGTAGGCAGGGGGAACACTGAAGCTTTCTTT. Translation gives CASSLVGRGNTEAFF.

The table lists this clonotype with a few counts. The CDR3 loop reads CASSSGRYHNEQFF. In nucleotides, the CDR3 is TGTGCCAGCAGCTCAGGCCGGTACCACAATGAGCAGTTCTTC. V gene TRBV7-2 combines with J gene TRBJ2-1; D gene uncertain. Germline loops: CDR1 SGHTA, CDR2 FQGNSA. V dropped 4 bases and J dropped 5 bases, with 12 bases sitting between them. The CDR3 has 14 residues.

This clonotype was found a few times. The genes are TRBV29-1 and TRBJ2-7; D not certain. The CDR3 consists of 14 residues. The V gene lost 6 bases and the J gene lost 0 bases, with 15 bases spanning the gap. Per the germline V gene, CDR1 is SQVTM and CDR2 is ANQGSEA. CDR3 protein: CSVGSLSSSYEQYF. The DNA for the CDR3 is TGCAGCGTGGGTTCCCTATCGAGCTCCTACGAGCAGTACTTC.

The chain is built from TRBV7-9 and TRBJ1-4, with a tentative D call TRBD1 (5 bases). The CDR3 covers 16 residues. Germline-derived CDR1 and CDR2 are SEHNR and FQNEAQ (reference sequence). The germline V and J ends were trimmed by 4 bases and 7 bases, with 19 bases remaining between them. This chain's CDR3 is CASSYQTAIQREKLFF. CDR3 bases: TGTGCCAGCAGCTATCAGACAGCGATCCAGCGTGAAAAACTGTTTTTT. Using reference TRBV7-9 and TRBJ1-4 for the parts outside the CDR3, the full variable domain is DTGVSQNPRHKITKRGQNVTFRCDPISEHNRLYWYRQTLGQGPEFLTYFQNEAQLEKSRLLSDRFSAERPKGSFSTLEIQRTEQGDSAMYLCASSYQTAIQREKLFFGSGTQLSVL.

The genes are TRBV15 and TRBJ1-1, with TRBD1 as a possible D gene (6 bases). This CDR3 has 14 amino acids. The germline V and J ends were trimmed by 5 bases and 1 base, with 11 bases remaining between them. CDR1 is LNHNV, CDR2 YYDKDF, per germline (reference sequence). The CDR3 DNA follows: TGTGCCACCAGCGAGCCGGGACAGAACACTGAAGCTTTCTTT. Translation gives CATSEPGQNTEAFF.

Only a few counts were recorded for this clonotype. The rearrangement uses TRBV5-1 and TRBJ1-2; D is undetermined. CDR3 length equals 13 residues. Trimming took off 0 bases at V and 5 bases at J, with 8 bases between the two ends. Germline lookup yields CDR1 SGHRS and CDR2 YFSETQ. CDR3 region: CASSLESSYGYTF. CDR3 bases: TGCGCCAGCAGCTTGGAGTCCAGTTATGGCTACACCTTC.

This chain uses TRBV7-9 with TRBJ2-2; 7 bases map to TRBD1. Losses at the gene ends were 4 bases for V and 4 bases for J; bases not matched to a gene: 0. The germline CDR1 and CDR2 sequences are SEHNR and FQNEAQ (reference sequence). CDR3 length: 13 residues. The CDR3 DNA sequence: TGTGCCAGCAGCTCAGGGGGCACCGGGGAGCTGTTTTTT. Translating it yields CASSSGGTGELFF.

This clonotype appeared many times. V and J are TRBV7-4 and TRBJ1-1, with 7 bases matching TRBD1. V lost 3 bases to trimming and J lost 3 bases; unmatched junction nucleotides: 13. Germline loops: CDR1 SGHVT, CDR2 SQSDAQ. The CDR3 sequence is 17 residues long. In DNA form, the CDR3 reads TGTGCCAGCAGCTTTCAGGGGGGAGCCCGAAGAGACACTGAAGCTTTCTTT. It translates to CASSFQGGARRDTEAFF.

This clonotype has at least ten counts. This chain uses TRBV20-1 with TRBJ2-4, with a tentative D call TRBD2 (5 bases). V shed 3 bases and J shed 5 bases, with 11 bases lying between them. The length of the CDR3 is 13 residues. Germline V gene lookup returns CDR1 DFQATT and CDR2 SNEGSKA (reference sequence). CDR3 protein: CSARSGQQNIQYF. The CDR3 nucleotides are TGCAGTGCTAGGAGCGGTCAGCAAAACATTCAGTACTTC.

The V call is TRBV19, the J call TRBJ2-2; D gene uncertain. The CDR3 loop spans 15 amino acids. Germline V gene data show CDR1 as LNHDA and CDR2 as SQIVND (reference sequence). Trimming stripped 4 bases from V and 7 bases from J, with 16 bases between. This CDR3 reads CASSTDRRADGELFF. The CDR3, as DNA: TGTGCCAGTAGTACCGATCGAAGGGCGGACGGGGAGCTGTTTTTT.

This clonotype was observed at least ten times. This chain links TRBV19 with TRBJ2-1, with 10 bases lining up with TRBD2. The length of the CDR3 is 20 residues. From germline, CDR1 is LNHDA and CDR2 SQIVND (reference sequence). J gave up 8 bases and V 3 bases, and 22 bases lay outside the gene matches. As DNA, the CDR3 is TGTGCCAGTAGTATTCCTTTTGTACTTCGGAAGCGGGGGGGCTGGGATGAGCAGTTCTTC. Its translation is CASSIPFVLRKRGGWDEQFF.

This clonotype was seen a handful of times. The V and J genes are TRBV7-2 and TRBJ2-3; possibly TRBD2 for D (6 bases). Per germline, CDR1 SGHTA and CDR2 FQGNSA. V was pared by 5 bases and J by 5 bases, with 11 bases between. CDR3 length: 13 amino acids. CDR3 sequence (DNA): TGTGCCAGCAGCCACCCCGGGGGAGATACGCAGTATTTT. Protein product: CASSHPGGDTQYF.

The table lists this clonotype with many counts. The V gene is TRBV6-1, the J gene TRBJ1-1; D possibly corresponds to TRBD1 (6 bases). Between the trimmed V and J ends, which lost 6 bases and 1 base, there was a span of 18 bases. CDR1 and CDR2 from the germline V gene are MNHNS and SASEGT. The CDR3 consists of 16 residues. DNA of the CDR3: TGTGCCAGCAGACGAGCGGTGCAGGGGCGGAACACTGAAGCTTTCTTT. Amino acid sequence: CASRRAVQGRNTEAFF.